This T cell receptor beta chain was observed in a study of resident and recirculating memory T cells in vitiligo. Broader study findings: No unique dominant TCR clone was found in vitiligo lesions. Different lesions suggested infiltration by different T cell clones.

A single count supports this clone. Its antigen is unknown. This table comes from immunoSEQ multiplex PCR, and its TCRdb copy is limited to in-frame clones, with some not included. In the table there are roughly 76,000 clones, roughly nine tenths of which are singletons. This CDR3 is 15 amino acids long. Germline loops: CDR1 LNHDA, CDR2 SQIVND (reference sequence). J lost 5 bases, V lost 5 bases, and 12 bases had no gene match. This clonotype was obtained from a male donor with vitiligo. The material sequenced was blood. The chain couples TRBV19 to TRBJ2-7; 7 positions match TRBD1. CDR3 residues: CASSGQGGLIDEQYF. CDR3 bases: TGTGCCAGTAGTGGCCAAGGGGGCCTTATCGACGAGCAGTACTTC. Based on the CDR3 plus reference TRBV19 and TRBJ2-7, the full variable domain is DGGITQSPKYLFRKEGQNVTLSCEQNLNHDAMYWYRQDPGQGLRLIYYSQIVNDFQKGDIAEGYSVSREKKESFPLTVTSAQKNPTAFYLCASSGQGGLIDEQYFGPGTRLTVT.